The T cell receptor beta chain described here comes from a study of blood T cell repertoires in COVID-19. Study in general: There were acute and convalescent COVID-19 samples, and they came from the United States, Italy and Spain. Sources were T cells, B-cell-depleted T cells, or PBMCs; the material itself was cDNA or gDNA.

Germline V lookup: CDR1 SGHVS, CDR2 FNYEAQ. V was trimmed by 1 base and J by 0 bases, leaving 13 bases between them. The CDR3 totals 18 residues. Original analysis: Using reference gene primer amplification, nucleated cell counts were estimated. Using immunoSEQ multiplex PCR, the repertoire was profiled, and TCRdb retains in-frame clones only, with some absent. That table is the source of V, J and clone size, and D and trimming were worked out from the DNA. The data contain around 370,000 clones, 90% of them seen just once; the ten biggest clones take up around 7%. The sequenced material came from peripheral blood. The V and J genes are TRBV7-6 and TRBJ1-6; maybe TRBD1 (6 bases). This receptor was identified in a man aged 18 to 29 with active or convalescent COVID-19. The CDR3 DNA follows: TGTGCCAGCAGCTTAGAGTTGAGGGGGAGCTCCTATAATTCACCCCTCCACTTT. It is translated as CASSLELRGSSYNSPLHF. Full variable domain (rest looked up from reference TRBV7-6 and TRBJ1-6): GAGVSQSPRYKVTKRGQDVALRCDPISGHVSLYWYRQALGQGPEFLTYFNYEAQQDKSGLPNDRFSAERPEGSISTLTIQRTEQRDSAMYRCASSLELRGSSYNSPLHFGNGTRLTVT.